This T cell receptor (beta chain) was captured in a study of T cell responses to AZD1222 COVID-19 vaccine. Regarding the study as a whole: Spike-specific TCR repertoires showed rising breadth and depth after two AZD1222 doses.

Profiling relied on immunoSEQ multiplex PCR, and the TCRdb table lists in-frame clones only, not all of them. The sample shows 110,000 to 150,000 clones, roughly 89% of them seen only once. A note on this clone: Its antigen is unidentified.

CDR1 and CDR2 from the germline V gene are SNHLY and FYNNEI. V lost 4 bases, J lost 4 bases, and 16 bases lay in between. The CDR3 has 15 residues. The source was peripheral blood, collected on day 0 of AZD1222 vaccination. The TCR comes from an adult in good health. This chain uses TRBV2 with TRBJ1-1; a possible D gene is TRBD1 (5 bases). CDR3 loop: CASSGFTPGGTEAFF. The CDR3 nucleotides read TGTGCCAGCAGTGGCTTCACTCCGGGGGGCACTGAAGCTTTCTTT.